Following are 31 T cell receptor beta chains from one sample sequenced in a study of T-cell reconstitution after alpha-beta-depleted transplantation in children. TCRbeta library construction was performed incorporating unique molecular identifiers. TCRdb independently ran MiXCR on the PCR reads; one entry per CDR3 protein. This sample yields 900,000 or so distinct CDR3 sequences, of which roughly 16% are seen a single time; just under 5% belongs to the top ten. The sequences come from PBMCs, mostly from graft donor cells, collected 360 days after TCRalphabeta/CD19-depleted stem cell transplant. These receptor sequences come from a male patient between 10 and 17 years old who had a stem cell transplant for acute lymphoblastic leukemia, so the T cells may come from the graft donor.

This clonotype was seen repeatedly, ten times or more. The CDR3 coding sequence is TGTGCCAGCAGTTTAAGGGGGGGACTCAACACAGATACGCAGTATTTT. Encoded protein: CASSLRGGLNTDTQYF. The chain carries TRBV12-3 or TRBV12-4 and TRBJ2-3, with D possibly matching TRBD2 (7 bases). V was shortened by 2 bases and J by 2 bases, with 14 bases between the two germline ends. The CDR3 runs 16 residues.

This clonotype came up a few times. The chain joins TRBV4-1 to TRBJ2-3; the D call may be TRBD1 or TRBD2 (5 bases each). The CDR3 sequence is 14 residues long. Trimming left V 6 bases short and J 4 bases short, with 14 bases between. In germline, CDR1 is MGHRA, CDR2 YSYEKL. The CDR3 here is CASRAPGRSDTQYF. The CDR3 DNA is TGCGCCAGCAGAGCCCCGGGGCGATCAGATACGCAGTATTTT.

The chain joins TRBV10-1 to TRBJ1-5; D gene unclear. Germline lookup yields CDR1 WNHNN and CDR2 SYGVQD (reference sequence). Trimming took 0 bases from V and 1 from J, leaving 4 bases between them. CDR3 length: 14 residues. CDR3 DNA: TGCGCCAGCAGTGAGTCAGGGAGCAATCAGCCCCAGCATTTT. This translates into CASSESGSNQPQHF.

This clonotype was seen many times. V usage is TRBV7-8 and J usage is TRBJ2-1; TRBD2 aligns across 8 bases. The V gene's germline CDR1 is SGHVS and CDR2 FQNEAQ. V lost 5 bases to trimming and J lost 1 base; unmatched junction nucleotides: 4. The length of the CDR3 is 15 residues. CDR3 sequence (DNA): TGTGCCAGCAGCGCGACTAGCGAATCCTACAATGAGCAGTTCTTC. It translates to CASSATSESYNEQFF.

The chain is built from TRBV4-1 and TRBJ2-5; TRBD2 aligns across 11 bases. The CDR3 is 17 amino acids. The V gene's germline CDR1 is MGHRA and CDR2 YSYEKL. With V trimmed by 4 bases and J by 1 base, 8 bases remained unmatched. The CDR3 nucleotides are TGCGCCAGCAGCCGACAGTTAGCGGGAGGGCTCCAAGAGACCCAGTACTTC. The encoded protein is CASSRQLAGGLQETQYF.

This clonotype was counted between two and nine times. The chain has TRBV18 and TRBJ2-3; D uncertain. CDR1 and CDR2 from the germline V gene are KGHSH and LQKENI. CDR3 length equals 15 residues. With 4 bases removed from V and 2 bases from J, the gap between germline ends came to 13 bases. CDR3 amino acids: CASSQGISLTDTQYF. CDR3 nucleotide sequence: TGTGCCAGCTCACAGGGAATCTCCCTCACAGATACGCAGTATTTT.

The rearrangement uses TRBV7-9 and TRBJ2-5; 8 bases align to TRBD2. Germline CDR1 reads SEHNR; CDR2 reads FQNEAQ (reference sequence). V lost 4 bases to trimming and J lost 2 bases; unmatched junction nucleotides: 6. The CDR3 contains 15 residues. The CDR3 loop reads CASSSPSGSQETQYF. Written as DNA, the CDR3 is TGTGCCAGCAGCTCCCCGAGCGGGAGTCAAGAGACCCAGTACTTC. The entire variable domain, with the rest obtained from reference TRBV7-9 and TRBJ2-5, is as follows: DTGVSQNPRHKITKRGQNVTFRCDPISEHNRLYWYRQTLGQGPEFLTYFQNEAQLEKSRLLSDRFSAERPKGSFSTLEIQRTEQGDSAMYLCASSSPSGSQETQYFGPGTRLLVL.

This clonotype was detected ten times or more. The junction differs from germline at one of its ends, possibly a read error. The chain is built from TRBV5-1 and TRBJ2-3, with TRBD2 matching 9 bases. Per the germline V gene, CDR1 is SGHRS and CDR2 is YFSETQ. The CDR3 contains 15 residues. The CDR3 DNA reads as TGTGCCAGCAGTTTAAGGACTAGCGGCACAGATACGCAGTATTTT. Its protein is CASSLRTSGTDTQYF.

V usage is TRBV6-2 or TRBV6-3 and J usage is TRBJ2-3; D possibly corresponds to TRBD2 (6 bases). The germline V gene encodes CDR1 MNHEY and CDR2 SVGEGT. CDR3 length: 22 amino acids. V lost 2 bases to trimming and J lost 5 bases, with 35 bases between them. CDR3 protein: CASSYPNRQKRMGLLDRDTQYF. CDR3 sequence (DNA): TGTGCCAGCAGTTACCCAAACCGCCAGAAGCGCATGGGACTCCTAGATAGAGATACGCAGTATTTT.

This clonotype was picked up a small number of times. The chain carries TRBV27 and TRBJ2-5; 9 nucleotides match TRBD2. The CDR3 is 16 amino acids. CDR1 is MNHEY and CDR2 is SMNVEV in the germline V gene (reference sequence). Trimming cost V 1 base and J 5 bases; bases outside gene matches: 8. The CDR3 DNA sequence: TGTGCCAGCAGTTTATATCTTAGCGGGGGCCAGGAGACCCAGTACTTC. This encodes CASSLYLSGGQETQYF.

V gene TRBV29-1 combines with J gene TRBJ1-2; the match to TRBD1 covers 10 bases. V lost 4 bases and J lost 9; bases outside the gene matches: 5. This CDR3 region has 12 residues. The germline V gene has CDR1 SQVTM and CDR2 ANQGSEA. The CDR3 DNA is TGCAGCGTTGGAGACAGGGGGCTGAGCTACACCTTC. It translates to CSVGDRGLSYTF.

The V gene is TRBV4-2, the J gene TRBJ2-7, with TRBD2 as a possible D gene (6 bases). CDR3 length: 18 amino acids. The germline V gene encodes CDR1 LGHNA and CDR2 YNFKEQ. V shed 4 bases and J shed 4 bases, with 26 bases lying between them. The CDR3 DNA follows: TGTGCCAGCAGCCCACCGGCTCAGGTACGCCGGACTATGTACGAGCAGTACTTC. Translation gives CASSPPAQVRRTMYEQYF.

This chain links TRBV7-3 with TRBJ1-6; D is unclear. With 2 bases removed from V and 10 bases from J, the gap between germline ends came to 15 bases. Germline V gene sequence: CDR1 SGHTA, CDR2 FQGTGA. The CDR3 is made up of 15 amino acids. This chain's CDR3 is CASSLDPTHRSPLHF. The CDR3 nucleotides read TGTGCCAGCAGCTTAGATCCGACGCATCGATCACCCCTCCACTTT.

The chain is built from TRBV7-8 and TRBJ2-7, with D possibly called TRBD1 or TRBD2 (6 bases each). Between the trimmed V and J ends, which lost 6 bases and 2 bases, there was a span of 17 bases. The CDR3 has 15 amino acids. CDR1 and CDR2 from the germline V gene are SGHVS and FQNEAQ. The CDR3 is CASRRGGGGAYEQYF. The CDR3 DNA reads TGTGCCAGCAGGAGAGGAGGAGGGGGAGCCTACGAGCAGTACTTC.

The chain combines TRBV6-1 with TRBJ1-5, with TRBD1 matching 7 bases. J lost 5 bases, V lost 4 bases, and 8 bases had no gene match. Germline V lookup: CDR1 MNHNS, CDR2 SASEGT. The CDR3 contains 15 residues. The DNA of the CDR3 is TGTGCCAGCAGTGGGAGAAAAGGGGGCCATCAGCCCCAGCATTTT. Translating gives CASSGRKGGHQPQHF.

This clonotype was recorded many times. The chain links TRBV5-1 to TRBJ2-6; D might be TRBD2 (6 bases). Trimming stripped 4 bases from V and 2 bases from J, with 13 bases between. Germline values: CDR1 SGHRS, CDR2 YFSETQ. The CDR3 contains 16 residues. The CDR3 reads CASSMGGDAGANVLTF. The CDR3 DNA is TGCGCCAGCAGCATGGGAGGAGATGCTGGGGCCAACGTCCTGACTTTC. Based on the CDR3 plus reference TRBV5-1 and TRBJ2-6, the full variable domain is KAGVTQTPRYLIKTRGQQVTLSCSPISGHRSVSWYQQTPGQGLQFLFEYFSETQRNKGNFPGRFSGRQFSNSRSEMNVSTLELGDSALYLCASSMGGDAGANVLTFGAGSRLTVL.

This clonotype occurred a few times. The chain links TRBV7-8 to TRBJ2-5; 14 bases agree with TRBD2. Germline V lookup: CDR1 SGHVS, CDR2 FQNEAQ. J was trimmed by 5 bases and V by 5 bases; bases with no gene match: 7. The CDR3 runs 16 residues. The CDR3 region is CASSVTGLAGAETQYF. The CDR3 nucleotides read TGTGCCAGCAGCGTCACGGGACTAGCGGGAGCGGAGACCCAGTACTTC.

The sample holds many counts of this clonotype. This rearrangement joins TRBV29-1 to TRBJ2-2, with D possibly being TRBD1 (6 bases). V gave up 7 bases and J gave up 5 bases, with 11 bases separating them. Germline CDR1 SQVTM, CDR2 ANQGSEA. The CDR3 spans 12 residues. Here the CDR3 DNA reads TGCAGCGCCATCAGGGGAACCGGGGAGCTGTTTTTT. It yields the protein CSAIRGTGELFF.

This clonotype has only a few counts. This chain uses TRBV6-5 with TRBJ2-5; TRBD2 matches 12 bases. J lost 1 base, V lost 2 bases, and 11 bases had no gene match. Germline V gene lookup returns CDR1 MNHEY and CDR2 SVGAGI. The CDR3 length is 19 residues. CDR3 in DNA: TGTGCCAGCAGTTACGAATTTGCTAGCGGGAGGGCCTTCCAAGAGACCCAGTACTTC. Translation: CASSYEFASGRAFQETQYF.

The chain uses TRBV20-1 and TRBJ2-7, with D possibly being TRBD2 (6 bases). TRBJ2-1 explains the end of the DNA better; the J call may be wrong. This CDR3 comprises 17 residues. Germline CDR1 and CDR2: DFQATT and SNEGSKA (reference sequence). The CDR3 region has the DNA TGCAGTGCCATATACGCACAGCGGGCCAACCAGTGGTACGAGCAGTTCTTC. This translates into CSAIYAQRANQWYEQFF.

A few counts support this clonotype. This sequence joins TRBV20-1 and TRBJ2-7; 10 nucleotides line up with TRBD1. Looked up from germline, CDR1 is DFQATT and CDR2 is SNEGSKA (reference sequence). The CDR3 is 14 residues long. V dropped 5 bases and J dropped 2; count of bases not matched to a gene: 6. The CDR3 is CSAWRQGATYEQYF. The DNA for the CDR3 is TGCAGTGCTTGGAGACAGGGGGCGACCTACGAGCAGTACTTC.

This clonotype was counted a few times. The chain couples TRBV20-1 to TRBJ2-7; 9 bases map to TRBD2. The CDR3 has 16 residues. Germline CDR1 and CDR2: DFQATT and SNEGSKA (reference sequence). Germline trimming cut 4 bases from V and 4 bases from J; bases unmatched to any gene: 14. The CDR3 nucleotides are TGCAGTGCTAATCTGGGGGTAGCGGGAGTCTGGTACGAGCAGTACTTC. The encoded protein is CSANLGVAGVWYEQYF.

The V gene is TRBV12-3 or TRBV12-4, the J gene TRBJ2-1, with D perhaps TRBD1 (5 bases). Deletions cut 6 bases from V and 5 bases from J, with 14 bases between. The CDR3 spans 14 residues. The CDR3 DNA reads TGTGCCAGCAGGACCAGGGAAGTACACAATGAGCAGTTCTTC. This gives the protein CASRTREVHNEQFF.

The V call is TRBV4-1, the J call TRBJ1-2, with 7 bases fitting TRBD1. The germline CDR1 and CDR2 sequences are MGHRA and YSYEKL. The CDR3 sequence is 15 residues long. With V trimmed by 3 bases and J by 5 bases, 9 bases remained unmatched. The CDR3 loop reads CASSQAGQSNYGYTF. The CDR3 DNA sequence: TGCGCCAGCAGCCAGGCGGGACAGTCGAATTATGGCTACACCTTC.

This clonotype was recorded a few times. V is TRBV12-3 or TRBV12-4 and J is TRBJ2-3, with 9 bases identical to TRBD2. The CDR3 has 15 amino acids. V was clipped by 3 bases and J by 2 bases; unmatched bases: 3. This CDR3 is CASSFLAGYTDTQYF. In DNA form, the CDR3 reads TGTGCCAGCAGTTTCCTAGCGGGGTACACAGATACGCAGTATTTT.

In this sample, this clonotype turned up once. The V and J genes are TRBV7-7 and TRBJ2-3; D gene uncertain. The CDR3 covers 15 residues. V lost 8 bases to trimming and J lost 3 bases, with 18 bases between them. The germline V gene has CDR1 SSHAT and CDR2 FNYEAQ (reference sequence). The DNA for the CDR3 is TGTGCCAGCGGAACGAAGATCTCTTTTACAGATACGCAGTATTTT. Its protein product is CASGTKISFTDTQYF.

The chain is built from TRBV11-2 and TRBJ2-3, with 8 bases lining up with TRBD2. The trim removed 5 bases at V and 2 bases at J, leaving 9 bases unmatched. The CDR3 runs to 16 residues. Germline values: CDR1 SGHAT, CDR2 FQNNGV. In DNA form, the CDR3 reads TGTGCCAGCAGCCCTTTCGGGCGGGAGGACACAGATACGCAGTATTTT. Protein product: CASSPFGREDTDTQYF.

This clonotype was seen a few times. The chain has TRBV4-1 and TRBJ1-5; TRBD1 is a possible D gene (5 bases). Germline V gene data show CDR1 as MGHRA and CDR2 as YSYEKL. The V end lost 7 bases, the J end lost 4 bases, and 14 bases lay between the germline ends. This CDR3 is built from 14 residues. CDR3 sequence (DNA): TGCGCCAGCACGCGGACATTATTGAATCAGCCCCAGCATTTT. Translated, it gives CASTRTLLNQPQHF.

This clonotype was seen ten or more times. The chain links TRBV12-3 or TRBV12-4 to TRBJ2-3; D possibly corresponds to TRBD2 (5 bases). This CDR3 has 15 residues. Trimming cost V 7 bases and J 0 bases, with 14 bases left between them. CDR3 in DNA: TGTGCCAGCACCTTCCTGGAGGTTAGCACAGATACGCAGTATTTT. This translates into CASTFLEVSTDTQYF.

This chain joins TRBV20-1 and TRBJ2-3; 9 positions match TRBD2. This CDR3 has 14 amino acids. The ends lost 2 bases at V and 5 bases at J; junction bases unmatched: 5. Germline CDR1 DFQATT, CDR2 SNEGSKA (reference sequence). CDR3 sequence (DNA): TGCAGTGCTAGAAGGCGGGAGGGCCGAGATACGCAGTATTTT. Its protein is CSARRREGRDTQYF.

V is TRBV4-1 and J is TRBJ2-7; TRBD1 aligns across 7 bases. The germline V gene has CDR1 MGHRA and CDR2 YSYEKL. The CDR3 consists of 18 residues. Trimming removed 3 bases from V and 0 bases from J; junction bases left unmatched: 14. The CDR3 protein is CASSQGQPGQVLSYEQYF. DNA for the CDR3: TGCGCCAGCAGCCAGGGGCAGCCAGGACAGGTCCTCTCCTACGAGCAGTACTTC.